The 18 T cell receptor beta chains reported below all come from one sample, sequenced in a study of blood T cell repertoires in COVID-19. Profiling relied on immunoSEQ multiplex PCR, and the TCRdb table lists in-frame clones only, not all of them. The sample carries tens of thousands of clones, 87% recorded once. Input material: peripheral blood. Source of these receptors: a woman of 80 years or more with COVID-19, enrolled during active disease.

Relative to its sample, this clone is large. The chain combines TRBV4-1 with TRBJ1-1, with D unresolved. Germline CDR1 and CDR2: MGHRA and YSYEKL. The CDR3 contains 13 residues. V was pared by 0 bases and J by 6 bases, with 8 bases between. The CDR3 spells CASSQEETSEAFF. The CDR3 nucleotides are TGCGCCAGCAGCCAAGAAGAAACTTCTGAAGCTTTCTTT.

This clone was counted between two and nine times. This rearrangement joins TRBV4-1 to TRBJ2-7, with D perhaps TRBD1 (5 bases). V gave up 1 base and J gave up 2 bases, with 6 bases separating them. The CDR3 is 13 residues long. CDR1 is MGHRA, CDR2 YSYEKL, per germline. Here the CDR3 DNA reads TGCGCCAGCAGCCAAGGACAGACCTACGAGCAGTACTTC. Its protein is CASSQGQTYEQYF.

The CDR3 coding sequence is TGTGCCAGCAGCCAAGGTGGACAGCAGAACACTGAAGCTTTCTTT. Translated: CASSQGGQQNTEAFF. The rearrangement uses TRBV3-1 (or the pseudogene TRBV3-2) and TRBJ1-1; D is possibly TRBD1 (6 bases). This CDR3 region has 15 residues. Trimming shortened V by 1 base and J by 1 base, and 10 bases separated the two germline ends. Germline V gene lookup returns CDR1 LGHDT and CDR2 YNNKEL (reference sequence).

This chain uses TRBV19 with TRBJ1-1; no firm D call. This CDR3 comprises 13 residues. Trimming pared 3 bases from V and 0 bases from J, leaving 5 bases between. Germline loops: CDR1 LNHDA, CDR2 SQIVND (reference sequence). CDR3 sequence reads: CASSMSMNTEAFF. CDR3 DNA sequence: TGTGCCAGTAGTATGTCCATGAACACTGAAGCTTTCTTT.

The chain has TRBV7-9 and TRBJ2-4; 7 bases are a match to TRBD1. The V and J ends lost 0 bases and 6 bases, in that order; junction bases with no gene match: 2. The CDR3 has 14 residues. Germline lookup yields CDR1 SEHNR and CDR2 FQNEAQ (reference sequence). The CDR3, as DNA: TGTGCCAGCAGCTTAGCAGGGGGCGGAAACATTCAGTACTTC. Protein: CASSLAGGGNIQYF.

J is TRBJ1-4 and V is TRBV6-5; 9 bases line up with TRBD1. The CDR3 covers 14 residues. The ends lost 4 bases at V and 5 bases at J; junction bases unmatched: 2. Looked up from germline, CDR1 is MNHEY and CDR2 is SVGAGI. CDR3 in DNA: TGTGCCAGCAGTTTTACAGGGGGCAATGAAAAACTGTTTTTT. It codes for CASSFTGGNEKLFF.

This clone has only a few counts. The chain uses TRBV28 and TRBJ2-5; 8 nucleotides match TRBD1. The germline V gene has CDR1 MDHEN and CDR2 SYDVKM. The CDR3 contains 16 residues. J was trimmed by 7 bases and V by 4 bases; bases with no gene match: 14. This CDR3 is CASSSGQANLRGTQYF. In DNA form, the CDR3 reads TGTGCCAGCAGTTCGGGACAGGCAAATCTAAGAGGGACCCAGTACTTC. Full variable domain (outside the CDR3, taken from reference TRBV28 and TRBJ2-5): DVKVTQSSRYLVKRTGEKVFLECVQDMDHENMFWYRQDPGLGLRLIYFSYDVKMKEKGDIPEGYSVSREKKERFSLILESASTNQTSMYLCASSSGQANLRGTQYFGPGTRLLVL.

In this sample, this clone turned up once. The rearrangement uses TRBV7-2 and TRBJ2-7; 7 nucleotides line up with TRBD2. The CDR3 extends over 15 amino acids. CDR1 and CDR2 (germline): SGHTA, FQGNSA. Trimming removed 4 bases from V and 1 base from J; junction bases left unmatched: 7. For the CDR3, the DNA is TGTGCCAGCAGCTCGCTCTTCGGGGGGTCCTACGAGCAGTACTTC. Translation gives CASSSLFGGSYEQYF.

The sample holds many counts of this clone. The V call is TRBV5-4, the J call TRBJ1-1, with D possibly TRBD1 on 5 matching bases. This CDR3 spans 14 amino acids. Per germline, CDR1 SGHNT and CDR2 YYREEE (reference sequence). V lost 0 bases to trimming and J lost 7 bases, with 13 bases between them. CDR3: CASSLDGRVDEAFF. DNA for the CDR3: TGTGCCAGCAGCTTGGACGGCAGGGTTGATGAAGCTTTCTTT.

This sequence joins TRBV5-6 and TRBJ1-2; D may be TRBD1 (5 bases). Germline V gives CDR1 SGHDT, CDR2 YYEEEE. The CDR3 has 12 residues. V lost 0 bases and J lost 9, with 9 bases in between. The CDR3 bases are TGTGCCAGCAGCTTGGGCAGGGCGCGCTACACCTTC. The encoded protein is CASSLGRARYTF.

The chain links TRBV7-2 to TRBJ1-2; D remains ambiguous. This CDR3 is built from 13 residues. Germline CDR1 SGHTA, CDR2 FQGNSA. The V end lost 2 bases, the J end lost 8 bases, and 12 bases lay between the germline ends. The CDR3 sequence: CASSLKAAGGYTF. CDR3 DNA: TGTGCCAGCAGCTTAAAGGCAGCGGGAGGCTACACCTTC.

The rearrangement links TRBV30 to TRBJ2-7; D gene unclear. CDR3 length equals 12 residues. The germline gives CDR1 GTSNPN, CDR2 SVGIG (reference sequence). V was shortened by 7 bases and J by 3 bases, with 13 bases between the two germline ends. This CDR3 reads CASSWAVYEQYF. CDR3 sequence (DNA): TGTGCCTCAAGTTGGGCCGTCTACGAGCAGTACTTC.

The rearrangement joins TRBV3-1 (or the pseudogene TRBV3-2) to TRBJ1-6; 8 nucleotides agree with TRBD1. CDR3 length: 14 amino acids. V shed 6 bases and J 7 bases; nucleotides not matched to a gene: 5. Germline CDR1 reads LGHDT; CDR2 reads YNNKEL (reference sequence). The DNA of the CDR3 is TGTGCCAGCAGACTAGGACAGGGAAATTCACCCCTCCACTTT. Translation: CASRLGQGNSPLHF.

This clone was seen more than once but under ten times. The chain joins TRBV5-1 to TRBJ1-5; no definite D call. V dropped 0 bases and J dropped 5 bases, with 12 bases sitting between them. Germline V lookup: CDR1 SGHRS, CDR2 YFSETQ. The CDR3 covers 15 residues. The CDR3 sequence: CASSLGTGNHQPQHF. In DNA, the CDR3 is TGCGCCAGCAGCTTGGGGACGGGGAACCATCAGCCCCAGCATTTT.

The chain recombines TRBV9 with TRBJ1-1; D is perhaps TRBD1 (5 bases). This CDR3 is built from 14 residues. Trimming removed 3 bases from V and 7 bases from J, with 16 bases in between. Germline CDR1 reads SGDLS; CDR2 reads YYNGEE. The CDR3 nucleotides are TGTGCCAGCAGCGAGCAGACAGTGAACGGTGAAGCTTTCTTT. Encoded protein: CASSEQTVNGEAFF. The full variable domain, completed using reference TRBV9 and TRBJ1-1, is DSGVTQTPKHLITATGQRVTLRCSPRSGDLSVYWYQQSLDQGLQFLIQYYNGEERAKGNILERFSAQQFPDLHSELNLSSLELGDSALYFCASSEQTVNGEAFFGQGTRLTVV.

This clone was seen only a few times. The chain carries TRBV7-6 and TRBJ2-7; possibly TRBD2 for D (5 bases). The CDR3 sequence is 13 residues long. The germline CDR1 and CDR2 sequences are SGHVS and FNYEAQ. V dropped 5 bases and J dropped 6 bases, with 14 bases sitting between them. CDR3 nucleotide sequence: TGTGCCAGCAGCGCCGGACCCCGGGGCGAGCAGTACTTC. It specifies CASSAGPRGEQYF.

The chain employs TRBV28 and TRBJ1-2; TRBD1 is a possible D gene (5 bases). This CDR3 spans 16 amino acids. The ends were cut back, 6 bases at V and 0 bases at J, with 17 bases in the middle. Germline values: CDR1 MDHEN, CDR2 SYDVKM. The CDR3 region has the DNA TGTGCCAGCAGATCGGGGGACCTACCCTCTAACTATGGCTACACCTTC. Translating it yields CASRSGDLPSNYGYTF.

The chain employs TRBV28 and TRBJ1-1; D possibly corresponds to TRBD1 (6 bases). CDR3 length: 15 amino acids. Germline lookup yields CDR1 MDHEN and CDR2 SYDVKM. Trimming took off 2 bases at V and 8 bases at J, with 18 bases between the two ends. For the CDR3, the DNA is TGTGCCAGCAGTTTAGCCGGACCAGGGGCAGGGGAAGCTTTCTTT. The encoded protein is CASSLAGPGAGEAFF. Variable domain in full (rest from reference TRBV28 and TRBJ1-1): DVKVTQSSRYLVKRTGEKVFLECVQDMDHENMFWYRQDPGLGLRLIYFSYDVKMKEKGDIPEGYSVSREKKERFSLILESASTNQTSMYLCASSLAGPGAGEAFFGQGTRLTVV.